Listed below are T cell receptor beta chains from one sample, sequenced in a study of memory B cells and T cells in multiple sclerosis. Sequenced by immunoSEQ multiplex PCR; TCRdb stores in-frame clones only, minus some. In the table there are over 550 clones, 81% of which are singletons. Specimen: brain tissue. These receptors came from a human donor with multiple sclerosis. Both conserved end residues are part of each CDR3. Fields, in order: V gene, J gene, D gene, clone size, CDR3 DNA, CDR3 protein. D genes are given only for firm matches. Size values are once, few and many counts, or a class for expanded clones, and some rows have none.

v_gene: TRBV21-1
j_gene: TRBJ1-1
d_gene: .
abundance: .
CDR3nt: TGTGCCAGCAGACCTCGAATAGGCTACACAATTCGCACTGAAGCTTTCTTT
CDR3aa: CASRPRIGYTIRTEAFF

v_gene: TRBV6-1
j_gene: TRBJ2-7
d_gene: .
abundance: .
CDR3nt: TGTGCCAGCAGTCCTAAGGACGAGCAGTACTTC
CDR3aa: CASSPKDEQYF

v_gene: TRBV2
j_gene: TRBJ1-3
d_gene: TRBD1
abundance: .
CDR3nt: TGTGCCAGCAGTGAAGCGGGGACAGGGAGAAACACCATATATTTT
CDR3aa: CASSEAGTGRNTIYF

v_gene: TRBV20-1
j_gene: TRBJ2-2
d_gene: .
abundance: .
CDR3nt: TGCAGTGCCGTGAACACCGGGGAGCTGTTTTTT
CDR3aa: CSAVNTGELFF

v_gene: TRBV7-9
j_gene: TRBJ1-1
d_gene: .
abundance: .
CDR3nt: TGTGCCAGCAGCTTTATGAACACTGAAGCTTTCTTT
CDR3aa: CASSFMNTEAFF

v_gene: TRBV6-5
j_gene: TRBJ2-2
d_gene: .
abundance: .
CDR3nt: TGTGCCAGCAGTGGACTAACTCGAGGCACCGGGGAGCTGTTTTTT
CDR3aa: CASSGLTRGTGELFF

v_gene: TRBV13
j_gene: TRBJ1-2
d_gene: .
abundance: .
CDR3nt: TGTGCCAGCAGCTCCGAGGGAAGCGGCTACACCTTC
CDR3aa: CASSSEGSGYTF

v_gene: TRBV5-4
j_gene: TRBJ2-1
d_gene: .
abundance: .
CDR3nt: TGTGCCAGCAGCTACAGTGGGAGCTCCTACAATGAGCAGTTCTTC
CDR3aa: CASSYSGSSYNEQFF

v_gene: TRBV5-1
j_gene: TRBJ1-2
d_gene: .
abundance: .
CDR3nt: TGCGCCAGCAGCCGGTCGGGTGGGCCTGATGGCTACACCTTC
CDR3aa: CASSRSGGPDGYTF

v_gene: TRBV19
j_gene: TRBJ1-5
d_gene: .
abundance: .
CDR3nt: TGTGCCAGTAACACCGGGACTACGAATCAGCCCCAGCATTTT
CDR3aa: CASNTGTTNQPQHF

v_gene: TRBV7-8
j_gene: TRBJ1-1
d_gene: .
abundance: .
CDR3nt: TGTGCCAGCAGCGGGGGCGGGAACACTGAAGCTTTCTTT
CDR3aa: CASSGGGNTEAFF

v_gene: TRBV29-1
j_gene: TRBJ2-5
d_gene: TRBD2
abundance: .
CDR3nt: TGCAGCGTTGAGAGGGGGACTAGCCTACAAGAGACCCAGTACTTC
CDR3aa: CSVERGTSLQETQYF

v_gene: TRBV7-3
j_gene: TRBJ2-4
d_gene: TRBD2
abundance: .
CDR3nt: TGTGCCAGCAGCCCTGGACTAGCGGGGACCAAAAACATTCAGTACTTC
CDR3aa: CASSPGLAGTKNIQYF

v_gene: TRBV27
j_gene: TRBJ2-5
d_gene: .
abundance: .
CDR3nt: TGTGCCAGCAGTTATGGGGTCAAGGAGACCCAGTACTTC
CDR3aa: CASSYGVKETQYF

v_gene: TRBV6-6
j_gene: TRBJ2-1
d_gene: .
abundance: .
CDR3nt: TGTGCCAGCGCGACCGACCCCAATGAGCAGTTCTTC
CDR3aa: CASATDPNEQFF

v_gene: TRBV4-1
j_gene: TRBJ1-5
d_gene: .
abundance: .
CDR3nt: TGCGCCAGCAGCCAAGCAGGGGCGCATTTCTTCAATCAGCCCCAGCATTTT
CDR3aa: CASSQAGAHFFNQPQHF

v_gene: TRBV4-2
j_gene: TRBJ2-2
d_gene: .
abundance: .
CDR3nt: TGTGCCAGCAGCCAAGCTTTTGGGGTCCCCGGGGAGCTGTTTTTT
CDR3aa: CASSQAFGVPGELFF

v_gene: TRBV7-3
j_gene: TRBJ2-5
d_gene: TRBD2
abundance: .
CDR3nt: TGTGCCAGCAGCTCGATGACTAGCGGGGGGGAGACCCAGTACTTC
CDR3aa: CASSSMTSGGETQYF

v_gene: TRBV28
j_gene: TRBJ1-2
d_gene: .
abundance: few
CDR3nt: TGTGCCAGCAGACCTCCCTCCGACCGGTGGGACTATGGCTACACCTTC
CDR3aa: CASRPPSDRWDYGYTF

v_gene: TRBV10-2
j_gene: TRBJ2-3
d_gene: TRBD2
abundance: few
CDR3nt: TGCGCCAGCAGTGGCCACGGGGGGGCCGGAGCAGATACGCAGTATTTT
CDR3aa: CASSGHGGAGADTQYF

v_gene: TRBV30
j_gene: TRBJ2-7
d_gene: .
abundance: .
CDR3nt: TGTGCCTGGAGTCGGGGGTCCTCCTACGAGCAGTACTTC
CDR3aa: CAWSRGSSYEQYF

v_gene: TRBV5-1
j_gene: TRBJ2-5
d_gene: TRBD1
abundance: .
CDR3nt: TGCGCCAGCAGCTTGGCAGGGGGCCAAGAGACCCAGTACTTC
CDR3aa: CASSLAGGQETQYF

v_gene: TRBV11-2
j_gene: TRBJ2-7
d_gene: TRBD1
abundance: few
CDR3nt: TGTGCCAGCAGGGGGACAGGGGGGACCTACGAGCAGTACTTC
CDR3aa: CASRGTGGTYEQYF

v_gene: TRBV10-3
j_gene: TRBJ1-2
d_gene: TRBD1
abundance: few
CDR3nt: TGTGCCATCGGAGGGGGCGAGGGGTATGGCTACACCTTC
CDR3aa: CAIGGGEGYGYTF

v_gene: TRBV7-9
j_gene: TRBJ2-5
d_gene: .
abundance: .
CDR3nt: TGTGCCAGCAGCCCAGGGTTCTCAGAGACCCAGTACTTC
CDR3aa: CASSPGFSETQYF

v_gene: TRBV6-9
j_gene: TRBJ1-2
d_gene: .
abundance: .
CDR3nt: TGTGCCAGCAGCTCTGGGACAAACGCTTATGGCTACACCTTC
CDR3aa: CASSSGTNAYGYTF

v_gene: TRBV29-1
j_gene: TRBJ2-7
d_gene: TRBD1
abundance: .
CDR3nt: TGCAGCTTCCGACAGGGGGCAGGGAACGAGCAGTACTTC
CDR3aa: CSFRQGAGNEQYF

v_gene: TRBV4-3
j_gene: TRBJ1-4
d_gene: .
abundance: .
CDR3nt: TGCGCCAGCAGCCAAGACGAAGGCTATAATGAAAAACTGTTTTTT
CDR3aa: CASSQDEGYNEKLFF

v_gene: TRBV7-9
j_gene: TRBJ1-5
d_gene: .
abundance: .
CDR3nt: TGTGCCAGCAGCTTAGATTGGGATCAGCCCCAGCATTTT
CDR3aa: CASSLDWDQPQHF

v_gene: TRBV7-2
j_gene: TRBJ2-2
d_gene: .
abundance: .
CDR3nt: TGTGCCAGCAGCCCCTACACCGGGGAGCTGTTTTTT
CDR3aa: CASSPYTGELFF

v_gene: TRBV6-1
j_gene: TRBJ1-5
d_gene: .
abundance: .
CDR3nt: TGTGCCAGCAGTTTTGCCGGCAATCAGCCCCAGCATTTT
CDR3aa: CASSFAGNQPQHF

v_gene: TRBV10-3
j_gene: TRBJ2-6
d_gene: .
abundance: .
CDR3nt: TGTGCCATCGGGGATGGAGCTGCTGGGGCCAACGTCCTGACTTTC
CDR3aa: CAIGDGAAGANVLTF

v_gene: TRBV11-3
j_gene: TRBJ2-1
d_gene: TRBD2
abundance: .
CDR3nt: TGTGCCAGCAGCAATAGCGGGAGCGGGAATGAGCAGTTCTTC
CDR3aa: CASSNSGSGNEQFF

v_gene: TRBV12-5
j_gene: TRBJ2-2
d_gene: TRBD2
abundance: .
CDR3nt: TGTGCTAGTGGTTTGGTATCCAGCGGGAGGGCCGTCACCGGGGAGCTGTTTTTT
CDR3aa: CASGLVSSGRAVTGELFF

v_gene: TRBV27
j_gene: TRBJ1-4
d_gene: TRBD1
abundance: few
CDR3nt: TGTGCCAGCAGTTTAGTGGGGACAGGCAATGAAAAACTGTTTTTT
CDR3aa: CASSLVGTGNEKLFF

v_gene: TRBV29-1
j_gene: TRBJ2-7
d_gene: .
abundance: .
CDR3nt: TGCAGCGTTGAAGCAGTGGATAGCTCCTACGAGCAGTACTTC
CDR3aa: CSVEAVDSSYEQYF

v_gene: TRBV9
j_gene: TRBJ2-7
d_gene: TRBD2
abundance: .
CDR3nt: TGTGCCAGCAGCGTAGGAGGACTAGCGGGGGACGAGCAGTACTTC
CDR3aa: CASSVGGLAGDEQYF

v_gene: TRBV15
j_gene: TRBJ1-4
d_gene: .
abundance: .
CDR3nt: TGTGCCACTAGTATGGGCCCTTCTGAAAAACTGTTTTTT
CDR3aa: CATSMGPSEKLFF

v_gene: TRBV9
j_gene: TRBJ2-1
d_gene: .
abundance: .
CDR3nt: TGTGCCAGCAGCGTAGAACAGTTAGCTGAGCAGTTCTTC
CDR3aa: CASSVEQLAEQFF

v_gene: TRBV12-5
j_gene: TRBJ1-5
d_gene: TRBD1
abundance: .
CDR3nt: TGTGCTAGTGGCCAGGACAGGATTAATCAGCCCCAGCATTTT
CDR3aa: CASGQDRINQPQHF

v_gene: TRBV28
j_gene: TRBJ2-1
d_gene: .
abundance: .
CDR3nt: TGTGCCAGCAGTTTACTATACAATGAGCAGTTCTTC
CDR3aa: CASSLLYNEQFF

v_gene: TRBV5-1
j_gene: TRBJ2-7
d_gene: .
abundance: once
CDR3nt: TGCGCCAGCAGCTCCGTACTAGACTCCTACGAGCAGTACTTC
CDR3aa: CASSSVLDSYEQYF

v_gene: TRBV5-6
j_gene: TRBJ2-3
d_gene: .
abundance: few
CDR3nt: TGTGCCAGCAGCTTTCCGAGTACAGATACGCAGTATTTT
CDR3aa: CASSFPSTDTQYF

v_gene: TRBV6-1
j_gene: TRBJ2-7
d_gene: TRBD2
abundance: few
CDR3nt: TGTGCCAGCAGAGAAGCGGGAGGTGGAGACGAGCAGTACTTC
CDR3aa: CASREAGGGDEQYF

v_gene: TRBV27
j_gene: TRBJ2-7
d_gene: .
abundance: .
CDR3nt: TGTGCCAGCAGTTTATATGCTAGCGAGTCCTACGAGCAGTACTTC
CDR3aa: CASSLYASESYEQYF

v_gene: TRBV25-1
j_gene: TRBJ2-4
d_gene: .
abundance: .
CDR3nt: TGTGCCAGCAGTGAAGGGGGTAACAAAAACATTCAGTACTTC
CDR3aa: CASSEGGNKNIQYF

v_gene: TRBV9
j_gene: TRBJ1-5
d_gene: .
abundance: .
CDR3nt: TGTGCCAGCAGCGACTCTCCAGGCAGGGGATCTAATCAGCCCCAGCATTTT
CDR3aa: CASSDSPGRGSNQPQHF

v_gene: TRBV5-1
j_gene: TRBJ2-7
d_gene: TRBD2
abundance: .
CDR3nt: TGCGCCAGCAGCAGGACTAGCGGGAGCAGCGAGCAGTACTTC
CDR3aa: CASSRTSGSSEQYF

v_gene: TRBV6-1
j_gene: TRBJ2-2
d_gene: TRBD1
abundance: .
CDR3nt: TGTGCCAGCAGTCTCAGGGGGCCGGGGGAGCTGTTTTTT
CDR3aa: CASSLRGPGELFF

v_gene: TRBV2
j_gene: TRBJ2-3
d_gene: TRBD2
abundance: .
CDR3nt: TGTGCCCAGGGTGGACTAGCGGGGGGTACTATCCGCACAGATACGCAGTATTTT
CDR3aa: CAQGGLAGGTIRTDTQYF

v_gene: TRBV27
j_gene: TRBJ2-1
d_gene: .
abundance: once
CDR3nt: TGTGCCAGCAGTTTAGATGGGGTGATAACCTCCAATGAGCAGTTCTTC
CDR3aa: CASSLDGVITSNEQFF

v_gene: TRBV29-1
j_gene: TRBJ2-3
d_gene: .
abundance: .
CDR3nt: TGCAGCGTTGAAGGCATTGCCCAGTCGGATACGCAGTATTTT
CDR3aa: CSVEGIAQSDTQYF

v_gene: TRBV5-4
j_gene: TRBJ2-7
d_gene: TRBD1
abundance: .
CDR3nt: TGTGCCAGCAGCACCTACGGACAGGGCCTCTACGAGCAGTACTTC
CDR3aa: CASSTYGQGLYEQYF

v_gene: TRBV13
j_gene: TRBJ2-7
d_gene: TRBD1
abundance: .
CDR3nt: TGTGCCAGCAGCCCAAGGGGACAGGGGTACTACGAGCAGTACTTC
CDR3aa: CASSPRGQGYYEQYF

v_gene: TRBV6-5
j_gene: TRBJ2-3
d_gene: .
abundance: .
CDR3nt: TGTGCCAGTTCGGTCCTTGAGGGCACAGATACGCAGTATTTT
CDR3aa: CASSVLEGTDTQYF